The 29 T cell receptor beta chains below were found in one sample sequenced in a study of identical twins (dated by TCRdb to 2015 to 2016). Library generation was performed with 5' RACE. The sequencing machine was an Illumina HiSeq 2000. TCRdb itself trimmed the public reads at Q25 with fastp, ran MiXCR and retained productive beta chains. Rows merge per CDR3 protein into single entries with the most common DNA and genes. The table for this sample lists about 890,000 distinct CDR3 sequences; roughly an eighth of them were counted only once. The top ten constitute about 1.5% of the sample. These data also featured in a second study, about yellow fever vaccine responses in identical twins.

The specimen was PBMCs. Receptors originate from a woman aged 18-29 years in good health.

Notes on this clonotype: An end of the junction does not agree with germline; a read error may underlie this. The chain recombines TRBV9 with TRBJ1-1, with TRBD1 matching 7 bases. The germline gives CDR1 SGDLS, CDR2 YYNGEE. CDR3 length: 15 amino acids. The CDR3 bases are TGTGCCAGCAGCGAAGGACAGGTCCGGAACGCTGAAGCTTTCTTT. Translating it yields CASSEGQVRNAEAFF.

A few counts support this clonotype. The chain employs TRBV7-9 and TRBJ1-1; D is ambiguous. Germline V CDR1 and CDR2: SEHNR, FQNEAQ (reference sequence). The V end was cut by 1 base, the J end by 3 bases, with 12 bases between. The CDR3 totals 15 residues. CDR3 in amino acids: CASSLGQLLDTEAFF. The CDR3 DNA is TGTGCCAGCAGCTTAGGGCAGCTTTTGGACACTGAAGCTTTCTTT.

The J gene is TRBJ2-1, the V gene TRBV7-9; tentatively, D is TRBD1 (6 bases). V dropped 5 bases and J dropped 10 bases, with 18 bases sitting between them. The CDR3 is 14 residues long. Looked up from germline, CDR1 is SEHNR and CDR2 is FQNEAQ (reference sequence). The CDR3 region is CASSQNTGYLEQFF. CDR3 DNA: TGTGCCAGCAGCCAAAATACAGGGTATCTAGAGCAGTTCTTC.

This clonotype was observed many times. This sequence joins TRBV28 and TRBJ1-5; 10 bases are shared with TRBD1. J was trimmed by 3 bases and V by 1 base; bases with no gene match: 3. The CDR3 loop spans 16 amino acids. Germline loops: CDR1 MDHEN, CDR2 SYDVKM. The CDR3 nucleotides are TGTGCCAGCAGTTTATCGGGACAGGGGAACAATCAGCCCCAGCATTTT. Its translation is CASSLSGQGNNQPQHF.

The chain employs TRBV28 and TRBJ2-7; D may be TRBD1 or TRBD2 (6 bases each). This CDR3 region has 15 residues. Per germline, CDR1 MDHEN and CDR2 SYDVKM. V was clipped by 6 bases and J by 5 bases, with 20 bases between them. The CDR3 DNA follows: TGTGCCAGCAGCCTCCCGGGGGCGCAGGGGCACGAGCAGTACTTC. Its translation is CASSLPGAQGHEQYF.

J is TRBJ1-1 and V is TRBV6-5, with a weak D call TRBD1 (5 bases). The germline V gene encodes CDR1 MNHEY and CDR2 SVGAGI. This CDR3 has 16 residues. V was shortened by 5 bases and J by 0 bases, with 16 bases between the two germline ends. CDR3 region: CASSPSLWGMNTEAFF. As DNA, the CDR3 is TGTGCCAGCAGTCCCTCGTTGTGGGGGATGAACACTGAAGCTTTCTTT.

The chain carries TRBV7-8 and TRBJ2-5, with TRBD2 matching 8 bases. The CDR3 length is 16 residues. Germline V gene data show CDR1 as SGHVS and CDR2 as FQNEAQ. V lost 5 bases and J lost 4; bases outside the gene matches: 12. CDR3 region: CASSHRTSPSRETQYF. The CDR3 DNA reads as TGTGCCAGCAGCCATAGGACTAGCCCTTCGAGAGAGACCCAGTACTTC.

The V and J genes are TRBV11-3 and TRBJ2-5; D possibly corresponds to TRBD2 (6 bases). Trimming cost V 4 bases and J 2 bases, with 11 bases left between them. Germline CDR1 SGHNT, CDR2 YENEEA. The CDR3 sequence is 14 residues long. CDR3 coding DNA: TGTGCCAGCAGCTCACTAGGGAGGCAAGAGACCCAGTACTTC. Protein product: CASSSLGRQETQYF.

The chain uses TRBV20-1 and TRBJ2-1; no clear D. The V end was cut by 3 bases, the J end by 3 bases, with 15 bases between. The CDR3 sequence is 15 residues long. The germline V gene encodes CDR1 DFQATT and CDR2 SNEGSKA (reference sequence). CDR3 loop: CSASSPRQIYNEQFF. The CDR3 DNA follows: TGCAGTGCTAGCTCCCCAAGACAAATCTACAATGAGCAGTTCTTC.

This clonotype came up many times. The chain employs TRBV12-3 or TRBV12-4 and TRBJ1-5; no reliable D call. The CDR3 has 13 amino acids. V was trimmed by 1 base and J by 7 bases, leaving 8 bases between them. The CDR3 is CASSLGAEQPQHF. CDR3 nucleotides: TGTGCCAGCAGTTTAGGGGCCGAGCAGCCCCAGCATTTT.

The table lists this clonotype with a few counts. The chain recombines TRBV28 with TRBJ1-5; D ambiguous. The ends were cut back, 2 bases at V and 7 bases at J, with 12 bases in the middle. Per germline, CDR1 MDHEN and CDR2 SYDVKM. The CDR3 contains 14 residues. CDR3: CASSLVASPQPQHF. DNA for the CDR3: TGTGCCAGCAGTTTAGTCGCCAGCCCCCAGCCCCAGCATTTT.

This clonotype was counted between two and nine times. The V gene is TRBV5-5, the J gene TRBJ1-5; D unresolved. The ends were cut back, 0 bases at V and 3 bases at J, with 7 bases in the middle. The CDR3 extends over 14 amino acids. CDR1 and CDR2 from the germline V gene are SGHKS and YYEKEE (reference sequence). CDR3 region: CASSLVLLNQPQHF. The CDR3, as DNA: TGTGCCAGCAGCTTGGTCCTCCTCAATCAGCCCCAGCATTTT. Variable domain in full (rest from reference TRBV5-5 and TRBJ1-5): DAGVTQSPTHLIKTRGQQVTLRCSPISGHKSVSWYQQVLGQGPQFIFQYYEKEERGRGNFPDRFSARQFPNYSSELNVNALLLGDSALYLCASSLVLLNQPQHFGDGTRLSIL.

The chain links TRBV20-1 to TRBJ2-7; D gene uncertain. V was pared by 0 bases and J by 2 bases, with 8 bases between. Per germline, CDR1 DFQATT and CDR2 SNEGSKA (reference sequence). The CDR3 runs 13 residues. The CDR3 sequence is CSARDGRTYEQYV. DNA of the CDR3: TGCAGTGCTAGAGATGGTAGAACCTACGAGCAGTACGTC.

This clonotype has a handful of counts. The rearrangement links TRBV3-1 to TRBJ1-4, with TRBD1 identical over 7 bases. J was trimmed by 7 bases and V by 1 base; bases with no gene match: 6. CDR3 length: 15 residues. Germline V gene data show CDR1 as LGHDT and CDR2 as YNNKEL (reference sequence). CDR3: CASSQVVGGSEKLFF. The CDR3, as DNA: TGTGCCAGCAGCCAAGTGGTAGGGGGCAGTGAAAAACTGTTTTTT.

The rearrangement links TRBV3-1 to TRBJ2-7; perhaps TRBD2 as D (6 bases). The germline gives CDR1 LGHDT, CDR2 YNNKEL (reference sequence). The V gene lost 4 bases and the J gene lost 5 bases, with 15 bases spanning the gap. The CDR3 is made up of 14 amino acids. The CDR3 loop is CASSRGAGSDEQYF. Here the CDR3 DNA reads TGTGCCAGCAGCCGGGGAGCCGGGAGCGACGAGCAGTACTTC.

The chain couples TRBV28 to TRBJ2-3; D possibly corresponds to TRBD2 (5 bases). Trimming took off 4 bases at V and 4 bases at J, with 18 bases between the two ends. Germline V gene data show CDR1 as MDHEN and CDR2 as SYDVKM. CDR3 length: 16 residues. The CDR3 spells CASSSRWGVGSDTQYF. The CDR3 DNA is TGTGCCAGCAGTTCAAGGTGGGGAGTGGGGTCAGATACGCAGTATTTT. Supplemented by reference TRBV28 and TRBJ2-3, the full variable domain reads DVKVTQSSRYLVKRTGEKVFLECVQDMDHENMFWYRQDPGLGLRLIYFSYDVKMKEKGDIPEGYSVSREKKERFSLILESASTNQTSMYLCASSSRWGVGSDTQYFGPGTRLTVL.

V usage is TRBV29-1 and J usage is TRBJ2-1; the D gene is possibly TRBD1 (6 bases). V lost 1 base, J lost 9 bases, and 19 bases lay in between. The CDR3 runs to 15 residues. Germline CDR1 is SQVTM and CDR2 is ANQGSEA. The CDR3, as DNA: TGCAGCGTTGAAGGTTGGACAAGGGGGTCAAGTGAGCAGTTCTTC. Its protein is CSVEGWTRGSSEQFF.

V is TRBV6-5 and J is TRBJ2-1; 8 nucleotides agree with TRBD1. The CDR3 runs to 15 residues. Trimming took 2 bases from V and 8 from J; bases not matched to a gene: 8. Germline V CDR1 and CDR2: MNHEY, SVGAGI. In nucleotides, the CDR3 is TGTGCCAGCAGTTACGACAGGGGTTTTATAGATGAGCAGTTCTTC. Translation: CASSYDRGFIDEQFF.

The chain employs TRBV29-1 and TRBJ2-2; perhaps TRBD1 as D (6 bases). Per germline, CDR1 SQVTM and CDR2 ANQGSEA. This CDR3 is built from 15 residues. The V and J ends lost 6 bases and 6 bases respectively, with 20 bases between them. CDR3 region: CSVISVQGQSGELFF. The CDR3 DNA follows: TGCAGCGTCATCTCAGTACAGGGTCAATCCGGGGAGCTGTTTTTT.

At least ten counts were recorded for this clonotype. The genes are TRBV10-3 and TRBJ2-3; D is ambiguous. Trimming stripped 0 bases from V and 2 bases from J, with 12 bases between. From germline, CDR1 is ENHRY and CDR2 SYGVKD. The CDR3 extends over 16 amino acids. In DNA, the CDR3 is TGTGCCATCAGTGAGTCGAGTGGGTCCACCACAGATACGCAGTATTTT. Translating gives CAISESSGSTTDTQYF.

This clonotype was found a few times. The chain employs TRBV7-7 and TRBJ2-5, with D tentatively TRBD2 (5 bases). This CDR3 region has 13 residues. Germline loops: CDR1 SSHAT, CDR2 FNYEAQ (reference sequence). Between the trimmed V and J ends, which lost 9 bases and 4 bases, there was a span of 15 bases. CDR3 protein: CASTTGERETQYF. CDR3 nucleotides: TGTGCCAGTACCACCGGGGAGAGAGAGACCCAGTACTTC.

This clonotype was recorded a few times. The V and J genes are TRBV15 and TRBJ2-5; no clear D gene. The V gene lost 1 base and the J gene lost 1 base, with 10 bases spanning the gap. The CDR3 consists of 15 residues. Germline CDR1 reads LNHNV; CDR2 reads YYDKDF (reference sequence). CDR3 region: CATSRVAVFQETQYF. CDR3 coding DNA: TGTGCCACCAGCAGAGTCGCTGTTTTCCAAGAGACCCAGTACTTC. The whole variable domain, remainder taken from reference TRBV15 and TRBJ2-5, is DAMVIQNPRYQVTQFGKPVTLSCSQTLNHNVMYWYQQKSSQAPKLLFHYYDKDFNNEADTPDNFQSRRPNTSFCFLDIRSPGLGDTAMYLCATSRVAVFQETQYFGPGTRLLVL.

This clonotype was seen a few times. The V and J genes are TRBV5-1 and TRBJ2-3; D gene unclear. The length of the CDR3 is 15 residues. The V and J ends lost 0 bases and 2 bases respectively, with 10 bases between them. Germline CDR1 SGHRS, CDR2 YFSETQ. Here the CDR3 DNA reads TGCGCCAGCAGCTTGGAGGGCACCGCCACAGATACGCAGTATTTT. It codes for CASSLEGTATDTQYF.

This clonotype was seen many times. This rearrangement joins TRBV7-9 to TRBJ1-1, with D unclear. The germline V gene encodes CDR1 SEHNR and CDR2 FQNEAQ (reference sequence). This CDR3 is 12 amino acids long. The ends were cut back, 5 bases at V and 0 bases at J, with 4 bases in the middle. The CDR3 here is CASSVMNTEAFF. The CDR3 DNA sequence: TGTGCCAGCAGCGTAATGAACACTGAAGCTTTCTTT.

This rearrangement joins TRBV20-1 to TRBJ2-7; D remains unclear. Trimming removed 4 bases at V and 4 bases at J, with 11 bases between. The germline V gene encodes CDR1 DFQATT and CDR2 SNEGSKA (reference sequence). The CDR3 runs to 12 residues. The CDR3 nucleotides read TGCAGTGCTAACCTAGTTGGATACGAGCAGTACTTC. This codes for CSANLVGYEQYF.

Ten or more counts support this clonotype. The chain carries TRBV7-9 and TRBJ2-2; TRBD2 agrees at 10 bases. The CDR3 sequence is 15 residues long. CDR1 and CDR2 (germline): SEHNR, FQNEAQ (reference sequence). The J segment lost 6 bases and the V segment lost 6 bases, leaving 7 bases of the junction unmatched. In DNA, the CDR3 is TGTGCCAGCAGGAAAGCGGGAGGGCCTTCCGGGGAGCTGTTTTTT. As protein: CASRKAGGPSGELFF. Looking up the rest from reference TRBV7-9 and TRBJ2-2 gives the full variable domain: DTGVSQNPRHKITKRGQNVTFRCDPISEHNRLYWYRQTLGQGPEFLTYFQNEAQLEKSRLLSDRFSAERPKGSFSTLEIQRTEQGDSAMYLCASRKAGGPSGELFFGEGSRLTVL.

Remarks on this clonotype: Likely a read error: the CDR3 ends without its conserved phenylalanine or tryptophan. The chain is built from TRBV10-2 and TRBJ1-1, with D unresolved. With 7 bases removed from V and 7 bases from J, the gap between germline ends came to 10 bases. Germline CDR1 is WSHSY and CDR2 is SAAADI. The CDR3 is 11 residues long. This chain's CDR3 is CASTAGSEAFI. The CDR3 DNA reads as TGCGCCAGCACCGCGGGGAGTGAAGCTTTCATT.

This clonotype was seen at least ten times. Here the CDR3 DNA reads TGCAGTGCTAGCGGGGGCTCCTACAATGAGCAGTTCTTC. Its protein product is CSASGGSYNEQFF. The J gene is TRBJ2-1, the V gene TRBV20-1; tentative D call: TRBD2 (6 bases). The CDR3 is 13 amino acids. Germline CDR1 reads DFQATT; CDR2 reads SNEGSKA (reference sequence). Trimming stripped 3 bases from V and 0 bases from J, with 6 bases between.

This clonotype has more than one count but fewer than ten. V is TRBV19 and J is TRBJ2-2; D is undetermined. Germline V gene lookup returns CDR1 LNHDA and CDR2 SQIVND (reference sequence). V dropped 11 bases and J dropped 8 bases, with 12 bases sitting between them. The CDR3 contains 11 residues. The CDR3 DNA follows: TGTGCCGGCTCCTTTGGAGGGGAGCTGTTTTTT. Encoded protein: CAGSFGGELFF.